Below, 10 T cell receptor beta chains from the same sample are listed, as sequenced in a study of shared clonotypes between healthy human individuals. TCRdb's copy holds only in-frame clones and misses some; the assay was immunoSEQ multiplex PCR. The sample includes roughly 1,000,000 clones, approximately 80% of them seen just once. The source material was memory CD4+ T cells from PBMCs. Subset denoted: CD45RA-negative fraction. The receptors originated from a man aged 18-30 years in good health. Some clones in this sample may be carry-over from other donors' samples.

The chain's CDR3 is CASSRTRTPSELFF. In DNA, the CDR3 is TGCGCCAGCAGCAGAACACGGACACCTTCGGAGCTGTTTTTT. The J gene is TRBJ2-2, the V gene TRBV5-1, with D possibly matching TRBD1 (5 bases). Germline V lookup: CDR1 SGHRS, CDR2 YFSETQ. V was pared by 4 bases and J by 10 bases, with 17 bases between. The CDR3 spans 14 residues.

This chain connects TRBV5-5 to TRBJ1-4; D is unclear. V lost 2 bases to trimming and J lost 8 bases, with 13 bases between them. CDR3 size: 14 residues. The germline V gene encodes CDR1 SGHKS and CDR2 YYEKEE (reference sequence). CDR3 coding DNA: TGTGCCAGCAGCTTAGATACTTCGGTAGAAAAACTGTTTTTT. It encodes CASSLDTSVEKLFF. The full variable domain, with the rest looked up from reference TRBV5-5 and TRBJ1-4, is DAGVTQSPTHLIKTRGQQVTLRCSPISGHKSVSWYQQVLGQGPQFIFQYYEKEERGRGNFPDRFSARQFPNYSSELNVNALLLGDSALYLCASSLDTSVEKLFFGSGTQLSVL.

The V and J genes are TRBV29-1 and TRBJ2-1; 7 bases line up with TRBD1. The CDR3 covers 13 residues. The junction had 5 bases not matched to a gene; V was cut back by 7 bases and J by 2 bases. Germline values: CDR1 SQVTM, CDR2 ANQGSEA. The CDR3: CSAPGTAYNEQFF. Here the CDR3 DNA reads TGCAGCGCCCCAGGGACAGCCTACAATGAGCAGTTCTTC.

This clone has a handful of counts. The chain employs TRBV4-2 and TRBJ1-1, with D tentatively TRBD1 (5 bases). Germline V gives CDR1 LGHNA, CDR2 YNFKEQ. The germline V and J ends were trimmed by 3 bases and 1 base, with 18 bases remaining between them. The CDR3 contains 17 residues. DNA for the CDR3: TGTGCCAGCAGCCAGAATCCAGGAGGACAACGGAACACTGAAGCTTTCTTT. It translates to CASSQNPGGQRNTEAFF.

The gene calls are TRBV5-8 and TRBJ2-3, with D possibly being TRBD2 (6 bases). The V end lost 1 base, the J end lost 3 bases, and 12 bases lay between the germline ends. The CDR3 covers 15 residues. CDR1 and CDR2 (germline): SGHTS, YDEGEE. Here the CDR3 DNA reads TGTGCCAGCAGCTTGTCGGGGAGGATGACAGATACGCAGTATTTT. Protein: CASSLSGRMTDTQYF. The full variable domain, completed using reference TRBV5-8 and TRBJ2-3, is EAGVTQSPTHLIKTRGQQATLRCSPISGHTSVYWYQQALGLGLQFLLWYDEGEERNRGNFPPRFSGRQFPNYSSELNVNALELEDSALYLCASSLSGRMTDTQYFGPGTRLTVL.

The rearrangement uses TRBV27 and TRBJ1-5; TRBD1 agrees at 10 bases. This CDR3 contains 15 residues. The germline gives CDR1 MNHEY, CDR2 SMNVEV (reference sequence). V shed 1 base and J 6 bases; nucleotides not matched to a gene: 3. This CDR3 is CASSLFGQGGQPQHF. Here the CDR3 DNA reads TGTGCCAGCAGTTTATTCGGACAGGGGGGTCAGCCCCAGCATTTT.

The V call is TRBV10-3, the J call TRBJ1-2; 9 bases fit TRBD1. CDR3 length equals 15 residues. With V trimmed by 6 bases and J by 8 bases, 13 bases remained unmatched. Germline CDR1 reads ENHRY; CDR2 reads SYGVKD. CDR3 coding DNA: TGTGCCATCAGGAGCGATACCACAGGGGGCGGAGGCTACACCTTC. This encodes CAIRSDTTGGGGYTF.

V usage is TRBV6-5 and J usage is TRBJ1-1, with D possibly TRBD1 on 6 matching bases. The V and J ends lost 7 bases and 8 bases respectively, with 20 bases between them. The CDR3 is made up of 14 amino acids. Germline CDR1 and CDR2: MNHEY and SVGAGI. This CDR3 reads CASTLSAGQGEAFF. The CDR3 DNA sequence: TGTGCCAGCACTCTGAGCGCAGGCCAGGGGGAAGCTTTCTTT.

V gene TRBV9 combines with J gene TRBJ2-2, with a weak D call TRBD2 (6 bases). CDR1 and CDR2 from the germline V gene are SGDLS and YYNGEE. Trimming shortened V by 4 bases and J by 3 bases, and 13 bases separated the two germline ends. The CDR3 runs to 15 residues. CDR3 in DNA: TGTGCCAGCAGCCCTCTGAGCGGGTACACCGGGGAGCTGTTTTTT. This translates into CASSPLSGYTGELFF.

The chain carries TRBV7-8 and TRBJ1-5; no firm D call. Germline V gives CDR1 SGHVS, CDR2 FQNEAQ. Trimming removed 5 bases from V and 2 bases from J, with 13 bases in between. This CDR3 has 15 amino acids. Here the CDR3 reads CASSPYGDGNQPQHF. The CDR3 coding sequence is TGTGCCAGCAGCCCCTATGGGGATGGCAATCAGCCCCAGCATTTT.